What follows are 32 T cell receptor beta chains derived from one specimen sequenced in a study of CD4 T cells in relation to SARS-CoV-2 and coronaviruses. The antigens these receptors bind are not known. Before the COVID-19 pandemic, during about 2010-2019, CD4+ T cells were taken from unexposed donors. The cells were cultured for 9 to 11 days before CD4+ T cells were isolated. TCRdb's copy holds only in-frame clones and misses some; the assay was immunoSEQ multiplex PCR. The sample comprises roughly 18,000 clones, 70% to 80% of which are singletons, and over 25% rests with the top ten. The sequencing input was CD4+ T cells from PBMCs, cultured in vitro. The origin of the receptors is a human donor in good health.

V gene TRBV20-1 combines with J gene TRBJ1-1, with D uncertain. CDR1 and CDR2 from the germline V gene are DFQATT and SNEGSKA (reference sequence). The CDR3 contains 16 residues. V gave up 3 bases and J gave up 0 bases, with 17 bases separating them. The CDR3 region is CSASIAQKFMNTEAFF. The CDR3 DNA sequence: TGCAGTGCTAGTATAGCCCAAAAATTTATGAACACTGAAGCTTTCTTT.

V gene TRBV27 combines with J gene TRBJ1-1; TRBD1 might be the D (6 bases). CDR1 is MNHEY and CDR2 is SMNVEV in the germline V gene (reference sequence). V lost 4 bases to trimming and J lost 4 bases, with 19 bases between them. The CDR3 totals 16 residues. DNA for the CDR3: TGTGCCAGCAGTTCCGCGGGGGCGGGCTGGCGCACTGAAGCTTTCTTT. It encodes CASSSAGAGWRTEAFF.

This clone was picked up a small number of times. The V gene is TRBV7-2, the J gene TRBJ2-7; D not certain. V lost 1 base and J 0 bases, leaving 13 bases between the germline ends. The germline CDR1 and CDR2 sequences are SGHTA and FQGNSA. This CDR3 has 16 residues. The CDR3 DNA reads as TGTGCCAGCAGCTTAGTTGGCACTGGAAGCTCCTACGAGCAGTACTTC. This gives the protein CASSLVGTGSSYEQYF. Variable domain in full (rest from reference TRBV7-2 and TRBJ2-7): GAGVSQSPSNKVTEKGKDVELRCDPISGHTALYWYRQSLGQGLEFLIYFQGNSAPDKSGLPSDRFSAERTGGSVSTLTIQRTQQEDSAVYLCASSLVGTGSSYEQYFGPGTRLTVT.

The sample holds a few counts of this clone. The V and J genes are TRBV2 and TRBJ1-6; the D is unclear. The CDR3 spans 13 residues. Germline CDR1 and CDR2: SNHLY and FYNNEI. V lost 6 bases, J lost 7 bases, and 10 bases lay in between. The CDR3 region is CASRGRGNSPLHF. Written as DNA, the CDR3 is TGTGCCAGCAGAGGACGGGGAAATTCACCCCTCCACTTT.

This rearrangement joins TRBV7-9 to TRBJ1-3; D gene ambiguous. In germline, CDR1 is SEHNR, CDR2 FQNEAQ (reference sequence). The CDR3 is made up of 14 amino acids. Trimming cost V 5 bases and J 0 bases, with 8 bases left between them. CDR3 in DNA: TGTGCCAGCAGCCCTGAGCCCTCTGGAAACACCATATATTTT. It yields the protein CASSPEPSGNTIYF.

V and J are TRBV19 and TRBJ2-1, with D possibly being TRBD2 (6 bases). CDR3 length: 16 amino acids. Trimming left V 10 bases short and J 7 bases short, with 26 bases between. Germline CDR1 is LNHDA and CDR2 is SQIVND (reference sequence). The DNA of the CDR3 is TGTGCCACCCGAACCCCGGGACTCCCCAGGTGGAATGAGCAGTTCTTC. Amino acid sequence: CATRTPGLPRWNEQFF.

CDR3 nucleotide sequence: TGTGCCAGTAGTAGAGGACTAGCCTACGAGCAGTACTTC. This translates into CASSRGLAYEQYF. This chain uses TRBV19 with TRBJ2-7, with 7 positions matching TRBD2. Germline V CDR1 and CDR2: LNHDA, SQIVND (reference sequence). CDR3 size: 13 residues. The junction had 2 bases not matched to a gene; V was cut back by 4 bases and J by 2 bases.

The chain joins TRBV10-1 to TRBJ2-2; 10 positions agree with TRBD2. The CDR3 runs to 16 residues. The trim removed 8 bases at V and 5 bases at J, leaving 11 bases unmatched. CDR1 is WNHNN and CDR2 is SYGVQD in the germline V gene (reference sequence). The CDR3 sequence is CASRSGAGGRTGELFF. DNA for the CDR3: TGCGCCAGCCGGTCAGGAGCGGGAGGGAGGACCGGGGAGCTGTTTTTT.

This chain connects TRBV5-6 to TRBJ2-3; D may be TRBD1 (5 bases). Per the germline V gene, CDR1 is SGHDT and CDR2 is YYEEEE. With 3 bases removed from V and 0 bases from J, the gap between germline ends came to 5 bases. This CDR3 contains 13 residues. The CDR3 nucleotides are TGTGCCAGCAGCTGGGGCAGCACAGATACGCAGTATTTT. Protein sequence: CASSWGSTDTQYF.

The CDR3 loop is CATRGVLTYGYTF. CDR3 DNA: TGTGCCACAAGGGGGGTGTTGACCTATGGCTACACCTTC. The chain has TRBV6-5 and TRBJ1-2; D possibly corresponds to TRBD1 (6 bases). The CDR3 spans 13 residues. The V gene lost 10 bases and the J gene lost 4 bases, with 16 bases spanning the gap. CDR1 and CDR2 from the germline V gene are MNHEY and SVGAGI.

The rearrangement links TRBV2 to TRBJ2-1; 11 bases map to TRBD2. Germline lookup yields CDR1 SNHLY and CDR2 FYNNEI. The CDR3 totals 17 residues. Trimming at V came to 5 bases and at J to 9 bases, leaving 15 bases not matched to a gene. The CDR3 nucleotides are TGTGCCAGCAGTCCAAATCGACTAGCGGGGAACGGAGGTGAGCAGTTCTTC. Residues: CASSPNRLAGNGGEQFF.

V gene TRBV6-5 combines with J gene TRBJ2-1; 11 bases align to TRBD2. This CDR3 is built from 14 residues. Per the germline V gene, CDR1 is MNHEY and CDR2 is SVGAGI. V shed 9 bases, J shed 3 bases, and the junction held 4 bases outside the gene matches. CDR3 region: CASTSGSNYNEQFF. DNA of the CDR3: TGTGCCAGTACTAGCGGGAGCAACTACAATGAGCAGTTCTTC.

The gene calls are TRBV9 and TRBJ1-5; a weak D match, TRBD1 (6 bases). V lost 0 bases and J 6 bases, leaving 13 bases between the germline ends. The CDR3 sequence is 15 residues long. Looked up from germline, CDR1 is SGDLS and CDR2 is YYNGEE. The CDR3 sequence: CASSVVGGAGQPQHF. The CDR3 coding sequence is TGTGCCAGCAGCGTAGTAGGGGGGGCGGGTCAGCCCCAGCATTTT.

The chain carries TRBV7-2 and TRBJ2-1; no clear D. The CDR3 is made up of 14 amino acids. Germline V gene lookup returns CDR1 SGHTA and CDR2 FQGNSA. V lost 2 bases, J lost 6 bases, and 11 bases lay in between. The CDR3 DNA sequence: TGTGCCAGCAGCTTATACAGCCCCGTCAATGAGCAGTTCTTC. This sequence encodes CASSLYSPVNEQFF.

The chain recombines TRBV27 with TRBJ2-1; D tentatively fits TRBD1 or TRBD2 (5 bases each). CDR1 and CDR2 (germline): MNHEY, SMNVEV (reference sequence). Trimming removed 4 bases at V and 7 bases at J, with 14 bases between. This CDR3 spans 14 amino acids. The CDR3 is CASSSPLGVNEQFF. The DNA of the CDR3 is TGTGCCAGCAGTTCCCCCCTGGGGGTGAATGAGCAGTTCTTC.

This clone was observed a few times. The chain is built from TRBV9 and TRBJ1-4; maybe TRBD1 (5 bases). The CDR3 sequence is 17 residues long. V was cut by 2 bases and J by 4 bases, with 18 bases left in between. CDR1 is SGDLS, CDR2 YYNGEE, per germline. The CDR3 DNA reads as TGTGCCAGCAGCGTCGGGCAGCGAGGTGGGGGTAATGAAAAACTGTTTTTT. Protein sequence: CASSVGQRGGGNEKLFF.

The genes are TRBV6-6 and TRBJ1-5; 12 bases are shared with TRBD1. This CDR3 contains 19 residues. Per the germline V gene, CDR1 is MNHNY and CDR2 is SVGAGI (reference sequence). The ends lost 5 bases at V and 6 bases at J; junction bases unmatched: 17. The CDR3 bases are TGTGCCAGCAGTCCTCACCAGGGACAGGGGGCAAGAGTAGGTCAGCCCCAGCATTTT. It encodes CASSPHQGQGARVGQPQHF.

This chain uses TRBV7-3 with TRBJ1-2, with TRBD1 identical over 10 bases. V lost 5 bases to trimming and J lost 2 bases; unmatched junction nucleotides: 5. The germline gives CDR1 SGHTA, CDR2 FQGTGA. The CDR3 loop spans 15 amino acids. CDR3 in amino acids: CASSPQGQGNYGYTF. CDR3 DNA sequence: TGTGCCAGCAGCCCCCAGGGACAGGGGAACTATGGCTACACCTTC.

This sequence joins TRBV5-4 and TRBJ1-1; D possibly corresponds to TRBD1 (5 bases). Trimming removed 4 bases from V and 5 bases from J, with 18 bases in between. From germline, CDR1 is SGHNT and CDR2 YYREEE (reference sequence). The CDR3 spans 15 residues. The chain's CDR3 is CASSPGGGIKTEAFF. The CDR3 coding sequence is TGTGCCAGCAGCCCCGGGGGAGGGATAAAGACTGAAGCTTTCTTT.

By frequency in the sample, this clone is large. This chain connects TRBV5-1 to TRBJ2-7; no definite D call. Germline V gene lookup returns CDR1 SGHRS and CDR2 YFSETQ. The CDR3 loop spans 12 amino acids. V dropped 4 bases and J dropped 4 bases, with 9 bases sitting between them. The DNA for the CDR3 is TGCGCCAGCAGCCTGCAACAATACGAGCAGTACTTC. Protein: CASSLQQYEQYF.

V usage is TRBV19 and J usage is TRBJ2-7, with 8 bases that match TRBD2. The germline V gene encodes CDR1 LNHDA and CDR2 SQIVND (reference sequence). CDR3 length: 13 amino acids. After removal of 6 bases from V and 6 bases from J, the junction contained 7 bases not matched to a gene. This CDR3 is CASSGAGVSEQYF. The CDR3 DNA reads TGTGCCAGTAGCGGAGCGGGAGTGTCCGAGCAGTACTTC.

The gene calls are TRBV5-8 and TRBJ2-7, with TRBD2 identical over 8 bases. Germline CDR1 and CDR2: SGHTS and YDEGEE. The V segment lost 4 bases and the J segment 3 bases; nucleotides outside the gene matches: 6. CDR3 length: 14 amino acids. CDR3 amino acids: CASSRLAGRYEQYF. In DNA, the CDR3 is TGTGCCAGCAGCCGGCTAGCGGGCCGCTACGAGCAGTACTTC.

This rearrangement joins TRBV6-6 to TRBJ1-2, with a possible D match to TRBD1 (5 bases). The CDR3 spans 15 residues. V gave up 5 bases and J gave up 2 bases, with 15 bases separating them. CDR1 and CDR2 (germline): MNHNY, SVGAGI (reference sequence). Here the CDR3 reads CASSLLLDRNYGYTF. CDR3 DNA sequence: TGTGCCAGCAGTCTACTCCTCGACAGAAACTATGGCTACACCTTC.

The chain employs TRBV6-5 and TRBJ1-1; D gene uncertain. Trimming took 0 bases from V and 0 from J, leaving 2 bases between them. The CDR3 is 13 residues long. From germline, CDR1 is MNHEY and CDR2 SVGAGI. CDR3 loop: CASSYSLNTEAFF. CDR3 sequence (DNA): TGTGCCAGCAGTTACTCCTTGAACACTGAAGCTTTCTTT.

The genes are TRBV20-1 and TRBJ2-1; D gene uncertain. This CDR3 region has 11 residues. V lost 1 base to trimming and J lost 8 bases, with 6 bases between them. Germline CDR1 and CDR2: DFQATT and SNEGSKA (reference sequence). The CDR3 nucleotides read TGCAGTGCTAGAGCGAGCGATGAGCAGTTCTTC. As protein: CSARASDEQFF.

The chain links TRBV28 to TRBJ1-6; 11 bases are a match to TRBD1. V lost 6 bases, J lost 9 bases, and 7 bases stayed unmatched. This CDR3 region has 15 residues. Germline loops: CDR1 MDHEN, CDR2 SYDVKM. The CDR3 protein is CASRSGQGASSPLHF. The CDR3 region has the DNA TGTGCCAGCAGATCCGGACAGGGGGCGAGTTCACCCCTCCACTTT. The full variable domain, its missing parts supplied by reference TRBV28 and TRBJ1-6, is DVKVTQSSRYLVKRTGEKVFLECVQDMDHENMFWYRQDPGLGLRLIYFSYDVKMKEKGDIPEGYSVSREKKERFSLILESASTNQTSMYLCASRSGQGASSPLHFGNGTRLTVT.

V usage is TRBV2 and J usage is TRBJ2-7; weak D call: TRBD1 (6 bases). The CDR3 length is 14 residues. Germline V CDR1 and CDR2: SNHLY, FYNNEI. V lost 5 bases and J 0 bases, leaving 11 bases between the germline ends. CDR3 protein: CASSLQGSSYEQYF. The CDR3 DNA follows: TGTGCCAGCAGTTTGCAGGGGTCCTCCTACGAGCAGTACTTC.

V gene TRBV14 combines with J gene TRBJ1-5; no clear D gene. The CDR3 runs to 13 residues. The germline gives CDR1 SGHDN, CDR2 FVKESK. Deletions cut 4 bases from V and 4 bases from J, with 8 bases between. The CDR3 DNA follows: TGTGCCAGCAGCCTCGGACCTAATCAGCCCCAGCATTTT. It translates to CASSLGPNQPQHF.

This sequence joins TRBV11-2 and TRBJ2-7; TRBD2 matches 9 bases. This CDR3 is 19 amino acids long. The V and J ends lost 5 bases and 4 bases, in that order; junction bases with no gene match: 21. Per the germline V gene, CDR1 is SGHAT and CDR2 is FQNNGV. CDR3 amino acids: CASSKKASLDSGSTYEQYF. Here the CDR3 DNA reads TGTGCCAGCAGCAAAAAAGCCAGCCTGGATAGCGGGAGTACTTACGAGCAGTACTTC.

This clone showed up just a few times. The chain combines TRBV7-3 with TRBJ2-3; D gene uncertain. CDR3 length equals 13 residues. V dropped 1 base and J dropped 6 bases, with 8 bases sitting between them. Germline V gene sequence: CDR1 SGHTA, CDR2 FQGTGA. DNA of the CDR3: TGTGCCAGCAGCTTAAATGCGCGGGATACGCAGTATTTT. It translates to CASSLNARDTQYF.

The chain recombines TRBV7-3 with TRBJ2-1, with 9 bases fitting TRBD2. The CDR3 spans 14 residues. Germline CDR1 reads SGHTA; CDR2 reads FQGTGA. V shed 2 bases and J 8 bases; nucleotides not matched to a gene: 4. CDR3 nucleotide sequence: TGTGCCAGCAGCTTATCTAGCGGGAAAGATGAGCAGTTCTTC. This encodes CASSLSSGKDEQFF.

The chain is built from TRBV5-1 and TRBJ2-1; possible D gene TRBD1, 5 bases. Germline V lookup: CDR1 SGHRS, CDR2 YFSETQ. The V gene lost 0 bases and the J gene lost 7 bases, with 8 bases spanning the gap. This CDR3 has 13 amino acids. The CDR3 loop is CASSLARVNEQFF. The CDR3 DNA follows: TGCGCCAGCAGCTTGGCCAGGGTTAATGAGCAGTTCTTC.